The 22 T cell receptor beta chains reported below all come from one sample, sequenced in a study of T cells in localized non-small cell lung cancer. Measured with immunoSEQ multiplex PCR; TCRdb has only the in-frame clones, and not every one. This table holds over 15,000 clones, about 83% found once. The sample in question was peripheral blood, obtained before any cancer treatment. These receptors all stem from a female donor of 60 years or more with stage I lung adenocarcinoma.

The chain has TRBV5-1 and TRBJ1-4, with 7 bases lining up with TRBD1. J gave up 4 bases and V 4 bases, and 7 bases lay outside the gene matches. In germline, CDR1 is SGHRS, CDR2 YFSETQ. The CDR3 has 15 residues. CDR3 sequence reads: CASSGGQDHNEKLFF. As DNA, the CDR3 is TGCGCCAGCAGCGGCGGACAGGATCATAATGAAAAACTGTTTTTT. Using reference TRBV5-1 and TRBJ1-4 for the parts outside the CDR3, the full variable domain is KAGVTQTPRYLIKTRGQQVTLSCSPISGHRSVSWYQQTPGQGLQFLFEYFSETQRNKGNFPGRFSGRQFSNSRSEMNVSTLELGDSALYLCASSGGQDHNEKLFFGSGTQLSVL.

The V call is TRBV19, the J call TRBJ1-2, with TRBD1 identical over 8 bases. After removal of 10 bases from V and 7 bases from J, the junction contained 14 bases not matched to a gene. The CDR3 length is 14 residues. Germline CDR1 LNHDA, CDR2 SQIVND (reference sequence). CDR3 protein: CATQPPGQASGYTF. CDR3 in DNA: TGTGCCACCCAACCGCCGGGACAGGCAAGTGGCTACACCTTC.

The chain combines TRBV29-1 with TRBJ2-7, with 7 nucleotides matching TRBD1. Trimming took 2 bases from V and 4 from J; bases not matched to a gene: 8. This CDR3 spans 14 amino acids. Germline assignment: CDR1 SQVTM and CDR2 ANQGSEA. CDR3 residues: CSVEKQGREYEQYF. The CDR3 region has the DNA TGCAGCGTTGAAAAACAGGGGAGAGAGTACGAGCAGTACTTC.

This clone was observed a single time. The V gene is TRBV5-1, the J gene TRBJ1-1; no firm D call. The CDR3 runs 13 residues. Germline CDR1 SGHRS, CDR2 YFSETQ. V was pared by 7 bases and J by 2 bases, with 12 bases between. Here the CDR3 DNA reads TGCGCCAGCCAAGAGGGTAGAAACACTGAAGCTTTCTTT. Translated, it gives CASQEGRNTEAFF. Complete variable domain (other parts from reference TRBV5-1 and TRBJ1-1): KAGVTQTPRYLIKTRGQQVTLSCSPISGHRSVSWYQQTPGQGLQFLFEYFSETQRNKGNFPGRFSGRQFSNSRSEMNVSTLELGDSALYLCASQEGRNTEAFFGQGTRLTVV.

V is TRBV4-2 and J is TRBJ1-2; 8 positions match TRBD1. The CDR3 is made up of 15 amino acids. Germline CDR1 is LGHNA and CDR2 is YNFKEQ. After removal of 0 bases from V and 6 bases from J, the junction contained 6 bases not matched to a gene. The CDR3 region has the DNA TGTGCCAGCAGCCAAGAAGACAGGGGTAAAAATGGCTACACCTTC. It codes for CASSQEDRGKNGYTF.

The chain joins TRBV4-3 to TRBJ1-3, with D perhaps matching TRBD1 (5 bases). Germline V gene lookup returns CDR1 LGHNA and CDR2 YSLEER. The CDR3 has 13 amino acids. Trimming shortened V by 4 bases and J by 8 bases, and 12 bases separated the two germline ends. The chain's CDR3 is CASSPSLGDTIYF. CDR3 sequence (DNA): TGCGCCAGCAGCCCCTCCCTGGGGGACACCATATATTTT.

The V and J genes are TRBV29-1 and TRBJ2-4; D remains unclear. The germline V and J ends were trimmed by 2 bases and 2 bases, with 7 bases remaining between them. CDR1 is SQVTM and CDR2 is ANQGSEA in the germline V gene. CDR3 length: 13 residues. The DNA for the CDR3 is TGCAGCGTTGAAAGGGCAACCAAAAACATTCAGTACTTC. Protein sequence: CSVERATKNIQYF.

The chain uses TRBV10-2 and TRBJ1-1; 11 bases agree with TRBD1. The V and J ends lost 6 bases and 8 bases, in that order; junction bases with no gene match: 5. This CDR3 has 13 residues. Per germline, CDR1 WSHSY and CDR2 SAAADI. The CDR3 region is CASSGTGGGEAFF. DNA of the CDR3: TGCGCCAGCAGCGGGACAGGGGGTGGAGAAGCTTTCTTT.

The rearrangement joins TRBV9 to TRBJ2-1, with 7 bases that match TRBD1. J gave up 4 bases and V 0 bases, and 4 bases lay outside the gene matches. Germline CDR1 is SGDLS and CDR2 is YYNGEE. The CDR3 loop spans 15 amino acids. The CDR3 DNA reads as TGTGCCAGCAGCGTAGAGGGGGCCCCTTACAATGAGCAGTTCTTC. Its translation is CASSVEGAPYNEQFF.

The chain couples TRBV7-9 to TRBJ2-1, with D uncertain. Per germline, CDR1 SEHNR and CDR2 FQNEAQ (reference sequence). The V end was cut by 7 bases, the J end by 0 bases, with 16 bases between. The length of the CDR3 is 16 residues. The CDR3 sequence is CASNPLSGPSYNEQFF. The DNA for the CDR3 is TGTGCCAGCAACCCGCTATCCGGACCCTCCTACAATGAGCAGTTCTTC.

The table lists this clone with a count of one. The chain has TRBV10-2 and TRBJ2-2; a weak D match, TRBD1 (6 bases). The ends were cut back, 6 bases at V and 4 bases at J, with 9 bases in the middle. This CDR3 has 13 residues. CDR1 is WSHSY and CDR2 is SAAADI in the germline V gene. In DNA form, the CDR3 reads TGCGCCAGCAGCAGGGGTGGCACCGGGGAGCTGTTTTTT. This gives the protein CASSRGGTGELFF.

The genes are TRBV30 and TRBJ2-3, with D perhaps given as TRBD1 or TRBD2 (6 bases each). Germline lookup yields CDR1 GTSNPN and CDR2 SVGIG (reference sequence). The CDR3 extends over 14 amino acids. V was cut by 4 bases and J by 8 bases, with 19 bases left in between. The CDR3 region is CAWTPSEGGGTQYF. The DNA for the CDR3 is TGTGCCTGGACCCCGTCAGAGGGGGGTGGTACGCAGTATTTT.

The gene calls are TRBV28 and TRBJ1-4; the D gene is possibly TRBD1 (5 bases). The germline gives CDR1 MDHEN, CDR2 SYDVKM. The CDR3 has 15 residues. Trimming cost V 6 bases and J 0 bases, with 11 bases left between them. CDR3 DNA sequence: TGTGCCAGCAGGCATCCGGGGGCAACTAATGAAAAACTGTTTTTT. It yields the protein CASRHPGATNEKLFF.

The gene calls are TRBV5-1 and TRBJ1-4; the D is unclear. CDR1 is SGHRS, CDR2 YFSETQ, per germline. V lost 3 bases to trimming and J lost 0 bases, with 9 bases between them. The length of the CDR3 is 15 residues. This CDR3 is CASSWKGATNEKLFF. In DNA, the CDR3 is TGCGCCAGCAGCTGGAAGGGTGCAACTAATGAAAAACTGTTTTTT.

V and J are TRBV5-1 and TRBJ2-3, with TRBD1 matching over 11 bases. In germline, CDR1 is SGHRS, CDR2 YFSETQ. V gave up 0 bases and J gave up 6 bases; unmatched junction bases: 6. CDR3 length: 16 residues. The CDR3 is CASSLEGQGGPDTQYF. DNA for the CDR3: TGCGCCAGCAGCTTGGAGGGACAGGGGGGGCCTGATACGCAGTATTTT.

This chain links TRBV7-3 with TRBJ2-2; 7 bases agree with TRBD2. Germline CDR1 SGHTA, CDR2 FQGTGA. The trim removed 4 bases at V and 4 bases at J, leaving 6 bases unmatched. The CDR3 covers 15 residues. The CDR3 loop is CASSWTPGGTGELFF. The CDR3 region has the DNA TGTGCCAGCAGCTGGACCCCGGGGGGCACCGGGGAGCTGTTTTTT.

The chain is built from TRBV2 and TRBJ1-5, with TRBD1 matching over 7 bases. The V gene's germline CDR1 is SNHLY and CDR2 FYNNEI. CDR3 length equals 15 residues. V dropped 3 bases and J dropped 1; count of bases not matched to a gene: 3. This CDR3 is CASSDEQGSNQPQHF. The CDR3, as DNA: TGTGCCAGCAGTGATGAACAGGGGAGCAATCAGCCCCAGCATTTT. Drawing the rest from reference TRBV2 and TRBJ1-5, the complete variable domain is EPEVTQTPSHQVTQMGQEVILRCVPISNHLYFYWYRQILGQKVEFLVSFYNNEISEKSEIFDDQFSVERPDGSNFTLKIRSTKLEDSAMYFCASSDEQGSNQPQHFGDGTRLSIL.

This rearrangement joins TRBV6-1 to TRBJ2-5; the match to TRBD1 covers 7 bases. The CDR3 sequence is 13 residues long. The germline CDR1 and CDR2 sequences are MNHNS and SASEGT. V gave up 6 bases and J gave up 4 bases; unmatched junction bases: 5. The CDR3 region is CASSRGITETQYF. In nucleotides, the CDR3 is TGTGCCAGCAGCAGGGGGATAACAGAGACCCAGTACTTC.

The chain couples TRBV7-9 to TRBJ2-7, with no clear D. The CDR3 is made up of 13 amino acids. Germline V CDR1 and CDR2: SEHNR, FQNEAQ (reference sequence). V was shortened by 2 bases and J by 3 bases, with 8 bases between the two germline ends. CDR3 residues: CASSLRTVYEQYF. For the CDR3, the DNA is TGTGCCAGCAGCTTACGTACAGTCTACGAGCAGTACTTC.

The chain carries TRBV10-3 and TRBJ2-1; 8 nucleotides align to TRBD1. There are 16 residues in the CDR3. After removal of 4 bases from V and 2 bases from J, the junction contained 7 bases not matched to a gene. Germline V gene sequence: CDR1 ENHRY, CDR2 SYGVKD. The CDR3 DNA reads TGTGCCATCAGTGCCGGACAGGGATTTGCCTACAATGAGCAGTTCTTC. Translated, it gives CAISAGQGFAYNEQFF.

V is TRBV10-3 and J is TRBJ2-5; D gene unclear. The CDR3 length is 13 residues. The V gene's germline CDR1 is ENHRY and CDR2 SYGVKD. V lost 3 bases and J lost 4, with 9 bases in between. In DNA form, the CDR3 reads TGTGCCATCAGTGAACAATTCGGAGAGACCCAGTACTTC. It specifies CAISEQFGETQYF.

The gene calls are TRBV6-1 and TRBJ1-2, with D tentatively TRBD1 (6 bases). The CDR3 has 14 amino acids. Germline V gene data show CDR1 as MNHNS and CDR2 as SASEGT. Trimming pared 6 bases from V and 3 bases from J, leaving 14 bases between. CDR3 in amino acids: CASRRAGAYYGYTF. The CDR3 DNA reads TGTGCCAGCAGGAGGGCAGGGGCCTACTATGGCTACACCTTC.